This T cell receptor beta chain was sequenced in a study of blood T cell repertoires in COVID-19. In the study overall: Whether acute or convalescent, the COVID-19 samples came from the United States, Italy and Spain. The cDNA or gDNA used as material had been derived from T cells, B-cell-depleted T cells, or PBMCs.

In the study's own analysis: By means of reference gene primer amplification, nucleated cell counts were estimated. Produced via immunoSEQ multiplex PCR; TCRdb's table is partial and in-frame only. The V and J calls and clone size are taken from that table; D and trimming were inferred from the DNA. The sample comprises 130,000 to 150,000 clones, 75% to 85% of which are singletons, and roughly 5.3% rests with the top ten. Germline V gives CDR1 SGDLS, CDR2 YYNGEE. This CDR3 has 16 amino acids. Trimming cost V 3 bases and J 8 bases; bases outside gene matches: 11. The rearrangement uses TRBV9 and TRBJ1-4; 9 positions match TRBD1. The sample was peripheral blood. The TCR sequence derives from a woman between 45 and 60 years old with acute or convalescent COVID-19. CDR3 sequence reads: CASSESPGQGDEKLFF. The CDR3 nucleotides read TGTGCCAGCAGCGAAAGTCCGGGACAGGGTGACGAAAAACTGTTTTTT.